The following is a T cell receptor beta chain sequence with its context. The sample is drawn from a study of blood T cell repertoires in COVID-19. Study at large: Some COVID-19 samples were acute and others convalescent; all came from the United States, Italy and Spain. Sources were T cells, B-cell-depleted T cells, or PBMCs; the material itself was cDNA or gDNA.

In the original processing: Estimation of nucleated cell counts relied on the amplification of reference gene primers. Data came from immunoSEQ multiplex PCR; TCRdb stores just in-frame clones and leaves some out. The DNA was the basis for D and trimming; V, J and clone size are from that table. Altogether 110,000 or so clones are present, around 85% being singletons, with the ten largest covering 5.5%. CDR1 and CDR2 from the germline V gene are LNHNV and YYDKDF (reference sequence). The germline V and J ends were trimmed by 2 bases and 7 bases, with 11 bases remaining between them. The CDR3 is made up of 13 amino acids. Seattle's enrolled individuals joined amid active infection and were then monitored longitudinally.

The sequencing sample was made of peripheral blood. The TCR comes from a woman aged 60-75 years with COVID-19, enrolled during active disease. The rearrangement joins TRBV15 to TRBJ1-1, with D unresolved. The CDR3 DNA is TGTGCCACCAGCAGAACCACCATCGGTGAAGCTTTCTTT. It specifies CATSRTTIGEAFF.